Only a few counts were recorded for the clone carrying this TCR beta chain. This sample was included in a study of identical twins. From the 5' RACE reads, TCRdb called clonotypes with MiXCR, one entry per CDR3 protein. This table holds roughly 280,000 distinct CDR3 sequences, around 9.7% found once. The sample was also linked to a second study, of yellow fever vaccine responses in identical twins.

Sequencing input: CD8+ T cells sorted from blood. This sequence was found in a woman under 30 in good health.

The CDR3 protein is CAISESGADEAFF. Written as DNA, the CDR3 is TGTGCCATCAGTGAGTCGGGGGCAGATGAAGCTTTCTTT. The chain is built from TRBV10-3 and TRBJ1-1; D possibly corresponds to TRBD1 (6 bases). CDR3 length: 13 amino acids. Germline assignment: CDR1 ENHRY and CDR2 SYGVKD. Trimming removed 0 bases from V and 7 bases from J, with 9 bases in between.